The T cell receptor beta chain under discussion was sequenced for a study of shared clonotypes between healthy human individuals. The V end was cut by 5 bases, the J end by 1 base, with 5 bases between. The V gene's germline CDR1 is SGHAT and CDR2 FQNNGV. The CDR3 contains 12 residues. The data were produced by immunoSEQ multiplex PCR, yet TCRdb's version contains in-frame clones alone and is incomplete. The repertoire has millions of clones, over 85% of them found once; the top ten carry 0.39%. Regarding this clone: Other DNA sequences in this sample translate to the same CDR3.

V usage is TRBV11-2 and J usage is TRBJ2-5, with a tentative D call TRBD2 (5 bases). Material: naive CD4+ T cells from PBMCs. Documented subset: CD45RA+ positively selected. The TCR was taken from a man between 18 and 35 years old in good health. Some clones in this sample may be carry-over from other donors' samples. The CDR3 is CASSLAQETQYF. In nucleotides, the CDR3 is TGTGCCAGCAGCCTAGCCCAAGAGACCCAGTACTTC.